The entry below describes one TCR beta chain. The target antigen is unknown. The junction shows a germline mismatch at one end, possibly a read error. The germline CDR1 and CDR2 sequences are MNHNS and SASEGT. The CDR3 extends over 15 amino acids. The data stem from a study of cytomegalovirus exposure and HLA in healthy donors. Primers included in the PCR were 60 Vbeta and 13 Jbeta primers. The data were produced by immunoSEQ multiplex PCR, yet TCRdb's version contains in-frame clones alone and is incomplete. This table has 100,000 or so clones, approximately 57% appearing once. General study findings and limits: Later analysis suggested links between common viral pathogens and several top significant clusters.

This TCR derives from a woman aged 30 to 39 in good health and CMV-seronegative. Material: PBMCs. The chain joins TRBV6-1 to TRBJ2-7; 7 nucleotides agree with TRBD2. The chain's CDR3 is CATSGEGGLSYEQYF. For the CDR3, the DNA is TGTGCCACCAGTGGGGAGGGAGGGCTATCCTACGAGCAGTACTTC.